These 20 T cell receptor beta chains share one sample of origin, sequenced in a study of neurological immune-mediated disorders. TCRdb ran MiXCR on the 5' RACE reads and lists one entry per CDR3 protein. The sample lists 25,000 to 30,000 distinct CDR3 sequences, 12% occurring once. The specimen sequenced was PBMCs. The receptors were sampled from a woman aged 60-75 years in good health.

This clonotype has at least ten counts. V gene TRBV20-1 combines with J gene TRBJ2-1; the match to TRBD2 covers 7 bases. This CDR3 has 16 amino acids. Germline V gives CDR1 DFQATT, CDR2 SNEGSKA (reference sequence). V lost 0 bases and J lost 0; bases outside the gene matches: 5. The CDR3 reads CSARDFGTNSYNEQFF. Here the CDR3 DNA reads TGCAGTGCTAGAGACTTCGGGACTAACTCCTACAATGAGCAGTTCTTC.

The table lists this clonotype with many counts. The rearrangement joins TRBV6-2 or TRBV6-3 to TRBJ1-3; D gene uncertain. The germline V and J ends were trimmed by 8 bases and 0 bases, with 8 bases remaining between them. Germline-derived CDR1 and CDR2 are MNHEY and SVGEGT. The length of the CDR3 is 13 residues. CDR3 sequence (DNA): TGTGCCAGCTTGCGGGACTCTGGAAACACCATATATTTT. It specifies CASLRDSGNTIYF.

At least ten counts were recorded for this clonotype. This chain connects TRBV27 to TRBJ2-5; D is perhaps TRBD2 (6 bases). CDR1 MNHEY and CDR2 SMNVEV come from the germline V gene (reference sequence). Trimming cost V 6 bases and J 5 bases, with 10 bases left between them. The length of the CDR3 is 12 residues. The CDR3 DNA is TGTGCCAGCAGCTCGGAGGGGGAGACCCAGTACTTC. Protein sequence: CASSSEGETQYF.

This clonotype has a count of ten or more. V and J are TRBV6-5 and TRBJ2-5, with 8 bases identical to TRBD2. CDR3 size: 16 residues. With 8 bases clipped from V and 2 bases from J, the junction kept 13 bases outside the gene matches. Germline CDR1 reads MNHEY; CDR2 reads SVGAGI. The CDR3 sequence: CASSNRAGTRQETQYF. For the CDR3, the DNA is TGTGCCAGCTCAAACCGAGCCGGGACTAGGCAAGAGACCCAGTACTTC.

This clonotype was observed many times. J is TRBJ1-5 and V is TRBV6-2 or TRBV6-3; D gene ambiguous. Trimming took 7 bases from V and 0 from J, leaving 13 bases between them. Per the germline V gene, CDR1 is MNHEY and CDR2 is SVGEGT. The CDR3 is 15 amino acids. CDR3 loop: CASKGASTSNQPQHF. For the CDR3, the DNA is TGTGCCAGCAAGGGAGCATCAACTAGCAATCAGCCCCAGCATTTT.

This clonotype was observed many times. Germline is not matched at one junction end, which may reflect a read error. The chain links TRBV20-1 to TRBJ1-1; no firm D call. Germline lookup yields CDR1 DFQATT and CDR2 SNEGSKA (reference sequence). This CDR3 comprises 11 residues. CDR3: CSASFAVEDFF. The CDR3 nucleotides read TGCAGTGCTAGTTTTGCAGTTGAAGATTTCTTT.

This clonotype was detected many times. The J gene is TRBJ1-2, the V gene TRBV12-3 or TRBV12-4; no firm D call. The CDR3 contains 13 residues. Trimming pared 1 base from V and 7 bases from J, leaving 10 bases between. CDR3 amino acids: CASSLGDWSGYTF. The DNA of the CDR3 is TGTGCCAGCAGTTTAGGGGATTGGAGTGGCTACACCTTC.

This clonotype was found many times. This sequence joins TRBV5-5 and TRBJ1-4; no firm D call. V was pared by 7 bases and J by 0 bases, with 10 bases between. The CDR3 is 14 residues long. The germline V gene encodes CDR1 SGHKS and CDR2 YYEKEE (reference sequence). The CDR3 is CASRRVATNEKLFF. The DNA for the CDR3 is TGTGCCAGCCGGAGAGTTGCAACTAATGAAAAACTGTTTTTT.

This clonotype was observed many times. This rearrangement joins TRBV7-2 to TRBJ2-2, with D hard to call. CDR1 SGHTA and CDR2 FQGNSA come from the germline V gene. V was clipped by 6 bases and J by 7 bases, with 12 bases between them. The length of the CDR3 is 13 residues. The CDR3 loop reads CASRDDRGGELFF. DNA of the CDR3: TGTGCCAGCAGGGACGATAGAGGCGGGGAGCTGTTTTTT. Based on the CDR3 plus reference TRBV7-2 and TRBJ2-2, the full variable domain is GAGVSQSPSNKVTEKGKDVELRCDPISGHTALYWYRQSLGQGLEFLIYFQGNSAPDKSGLPSDRFSAERTGGSVSTLTIQRTQQEDSAVYLCASRDDRGGELFFGEGSRLTVL.

This clonotype was picked up many times. This chain connects TRBV4-2 to TRBJ1-2; D possibly corresponds to TRBD1 (6 bases). Trimming removed 0 bases from V and 1 base from J, with 9 bases in between. CDR3 size: 15 residues. CDR1 is LGHNA, CDR2 YNFKEQ, per germline. The DNA of the CDR3 is TGTGCCAGCAGCCAAGACCTACAGGGTAACTATGGCTACACCTTC. Translation gives CASSQDLQGNYGYTF.

There are many counts of this clonotype. V usage is TRBV5-1 and J usage is TRBJ1-1; 9 nucleotides match TRBD1. The CDR3 totals 15 residues. With 3 bases clipped from V and 3 bases from J, the junction kept 6 bases outside the gene matches. Germline V gene data show CDR1 as SGHRS and CDR2 as YFSETQ. The DNA for the CDR3 is TGCGCCAGCAGCTGGGACAGGGTTCGGCACACTGAAGCTTTCTTT. Amino acid sequence: CASSWDRVRHTEAFF.

Many counts were recorded for this clonotype. The CDR3 region is CASTTGLSNTEAFF. Written as DNA, the CDR3 is TGTGCCAGCACCACAGGGCTTTCGAACACTGAAGCTTTCTTT. The chain employs TRBV5-4 and TRBJ1-1, with TRBD1 as a possible D gene (6 bases). This CDR3 is built from 14 residues. Trimming removed 6 bases from V and 1 base from J, with 13 bases in between. Germline V CDR1 and CDR2: SGHNT, YYREEE (reference sequence).

This clonotype was seen repeatedly, ten times or more. The rearrangement joins TRBV20-1 to TRBJ2-1; possible D gene TRBD2, 6 bases. V shed 5 bases and J shed 0 bases, with 14 bases lying between them. Germline assignment: CDR1 DFQATT and CDR2 SNEGSKA (reference sequence). There are 15 residues in the CDR3. This CDR3 is CSAATGLNSYNEQFF. DNA for the CDR3: TGCAGTGCTGCCACGGGACTTAACTCCTACAATGAGCAGTTCTTC.

This clonotype was recorded at least ten times. The V and J genes are TRBV5-6 and TRBJ2-5; no reliable D call. Trimming took off 1 base at V and 2 bases at J, with 9 bases between the two ends. This CDR3 has 14 residues. Germline V gene sequence: CDR1 SGHDT, CDR2 YYEEEE. The CDR3 DNA reads TGTGCCAGCAGCTTGCGGCCTTCACAAGAGACCCAGTACTTC. It translates to CASSLRPSQETQYF.

This clonotype is deemed medium-sized. The CDR3 DNA sequence: TGTGCCAGCAGCCTGCCCGGGACTAGCGGGGGCCATGAGCAGTTCTTC. Translating it yields CASSLPGTSGGHEQFF. The V call is TRBV11-2, the J call TRBJ2-1; 14 nucleotides line up with TRBD2. Germline CDR1 is SGHAT and CDR2 is FQNNGV. Unmatched junction bases numbered 8, after V lost 5 bases and J lost 8 bases. The CDR3 length is 16 residues.

The sample holds many counts of this clonotype. The genes are TRBV5-1 and TRBJ2-1, with D tentatively TRBD1 or TRBD2 (6 bases each). Between the trimmed V and J ends, which lost 4 bases and 9 bases, there was a span of 14 bases. Germline CDR1 SGHRS, CDR2 YFSETQ. The CDR3 consists of 13 residues. The DNA for the CDR3 is TGCGCCAGCAGCACTCCGAGGGGGGTTGAGCAGTTCTTC. It specifies CASSTPRGVEQFF.

This clonotype was counted at least ten times. The genes are TRBV12-3 or TRBV12-4 and TRBJ2-1; 12 bases are shared with TRBD1. The V and J ends lost 6 bases and 7 bases, in that order; junction bases with no gene match: 10. The CDR3 consists of 16 residues. CDR3 sequence reads: CASRPIRDRGLNEQFF. The CDR3, as DNA: TGTGCCAGCAGGCCTATCCGGGACAGGGGGCTAAATGAGCAGTTCTTC.

This clonotype was seen repeatedly, ten times or more. The gene calls are TRBV20-1 and TRBJ2-5; maybe TRBD2 (6 bases). The V gene lost 5 bases and the J gene lost 5 bases, with 15 bases spanning the gap. In germline, CDR1 is DFQATT, CDR2 SNEGSKA (reference sequence). This CDR3 spans 13 amino acids. In DNA, the CDR3 is TGCAGTGCTGCAGACGGGAGAGCGGAGACCCAGTACTTC. Translation: CSAADGRAETQYF.

This clonotype was seen repeatedly, ten times or more. V and J are TRBV5-6 and TRBJ2-1, with D maybe TRBD2 (7 bases). The CDR3 is made up of 16 amino acids. The ends were cut back, 0 bases at V and 2 bases at J, with 12 bases in the middle. CDR1 and CDR2 (germline): SGHDT, YYEEEE. The CDR3 DNA reads as TGTGCCAGCAGCTTGGATGGGGGGGCAACCTACAATGAGCAGTTCTTC. Residues: CASSLDGGATYNEQFF.

This clonotype has at least ten counts. A much larger clone lies one base from this, so it may be a read error. The chain uses TRBV5-1 and TRBJ2-4; 10 positions match TRBD1. CDR3 length: 13 residues. Germline CDR1 and CDR2: SGHRS and YFSETQ. The CDR3 loop reads CTSSQDRGDIQYF. DNA for the CDR3: TGCACCAGCAGCCAGGACAGGGGGGACATTCAGTACTTC.